This TCR beta chain was retrieved from a study of blood T cell repertoires in COVID-19. Researchers sorted participants into cohorts using their self-reported clinical history. The J segment lost 2 bases and the V segment lost 4 bases, leaving 9 bases of the junction unmatched. Per the germline V gene, CDR1 is LGHDT and CDR2 is YNNKEL (reference sequence). The CDR3 is 16 amino acids. Authors' data handling: Reference gene primer amplification yielded estimated nucleated cell counts. TCRdb's copy holds only in-frame clones and misses some; the assay was immunoSEQ multiplex PCR. From that table come the V and J calls and clone size; the DNA was used to work out D and trimming. The table includes fewer than 400,000 clones, under 90% detected once.

This rearrangement joins TRBV3-1 (or the pseudogene TRBV3-2) to TRBJ2-3; 7 nucleotides match TRBD1. The TCR comes from a woman aged 25 to 39 who had recovered from COVID-19. The sequencing input was PBMCs or T cells enriched from blood (not recorded which). CDR3 coding DNA: TGTGCCAGCAGCCCGGTGACAGGGATTTTCACAGATACGCAGTATTTT. Protein sequence: CASSPVTGIFTDTQYF.